This record covers a single T cell receptor (beta chain). There is no known antigen for this receptor. One base away there is no much larger clone; base qualities are not given. These data are taken from a study of naive and memory T cell subsets (dated by TCRdb to the late 2010s). Study-level background: The study applied an open-source, UMI-based TCR alpha and beta sequencing pipeline to sorted naive and memory peripheral blood T cell subsets. The functional CMV T cell responses agreed completely with IgG serology results. RNA was DNase-treated and reverse transcribed with TCR constant-region primers, mostly using SuperScript III.

From the second PCR step on, the TCR alpha and beta chain libraries were amplified in separate reactions. Donor CMV status was determined by IFNgamma production from CD4+ T cells after overnight stimulation of fresh PBMCs with CMV viral lysate. CD4 T cells were positively selected using Miltenyi beads, after which CD8 T cells were positively selected from the CD4-negative fraction. Cells were stained for CD3, CD4, CD8, CD45RA, CD27 and a live/dead dye and were sorted on a BD Aria II into four subsets based on CD45RA and CD27. Blood came from three healthy volunteers, each fractionated into CD4 and CD8 T cells and then into four differentiation subsets. Approximately 110 ml of peripheral blood was taken from each donor, and PBMC were separated by density-gradient centrifugation on Ficoll-Paque PLUS. After sorting, cells were lysed in RLT buffer, RNA was extracted using a Qiagen RNeasy kit, and the extracted RNA was stored at -80 degrees C.

Libraries were constructed by UMI-ligation and nested PCR. The beta constant-region primer consisted of an equimolar mixture of two oligonucleotides that together covered TRBC1 and TRBC2. Four rounds of PCR, combining the SP2 primer with nested alpha and beta constant-region primers, were used to amplify the ligated cDNA. A single-stranded oligonucleotide bearing the SP2 primer plus a 12-nucleotide UMI was ligated onto the 3' end of the cDNA by T4 RNA ligase 1. The ligation reaction was kept at 16 degrees C for 20-24 hours. PCR2 was usually performed as a SYBR Green qPCR and halted at a preset threshold so that over-amplification would not occur. Agencourt AMPure XP magnetic beads were used for all purifications after the first. Library amounts were measured by Qubit and library quality was assessed on a TapeStation, where the main peak was expected at around 650 bp. Pooled libraries were sequenced on an Illumina MiSeq with v2 2x251 paired-end kits, typically giving roughly 0.95-2.3 million reads per sample. Each sample was pooled at 4 nM, and roughly 5-7% PhiX was included to help cluster recognition. The study's own analysis went as follows. Using tag matching that tolerated one base-pair mismatch, Decombinator assigned V and J genes to FASTQ reads that had been processed by Demultiplexor. By using UMIs, Collapsinator corrected both sequencing errors and the frequency errors caused by PCR heterogeneity. CDR3Translator translated TCRs and extracted CDR3s from the conserved cysteine to the FGXG phenylalanine, flagging non-productive sequences. Gini, Shannon entropy and inverse Simpson indices were calculated on repertoires subsampled to equal numbers of UMI-defined TCRs. Within the linear range, a power law was fitted to clonotype abundance distributions using maximum likelihood. Similar UMI counts, unique TCR numbers and clonal distributions were obtained with the pipeline and with MIGEC on one naive CD8 sample. Repertoires were searched for about 7,000 CMV-associated CDR3 sequences compiled from VDJdb and a published dataset. TCRdb itself trimmed the public reads at Q25 with fastp, ran MiXCR and retained productive beta chains. Merged by CDR3 protein, the rows form single entries marked with the most common genes and DNA. For this entry, the V and J calls and clone size follow TCRdb and not the study's own pipeline. A total of some 110,000 distinct CDR3 sequences appear in this sample, around a third of them only once. The ten largest clonotypes hold approximately 0.9% of the sample.

The CDR3, from cysteine to phenylalanine, totals 15 residues. CDR3 DNA is the only sequence kept; it has 45 bases, read in frame from the first base. V drops 8 bases and J drops 5 bases, leaving 18 bases in between. Taken from the germline V gene, the CDR1 and CDR2 loops are SNHLY and FYNNEI. Points the paper makes about the study in general: Single alpha or beta chain sequences, rather than paired alpha/beta receptors, were used to define clonotypes. Once error correction was done, more than 85% of naive TCR sequences showed up just once, which made the naive abundance distributions much steeper than those of the memory subsets. A power law was followed by TCR abundance, with an exponent that differed between naive and memory subsets but was consistent across the three individuals. The repertoire findings for the naive and memory subsets could not be validated against a ground truth because none was available. RNA-based TCR counts may be affected by expression changes linked to T cell activation and differentiation. Gini index rose and Shannon and inverse Simpson diversity fell from naive through CM, EM and EMRA in both CD4 and CD8 cells.

The sequence joins TRBV2 to TRBJ2-2; perhaps TRBD1 is the D gene, with 5 bases matching. Sequenced input: central memory CD4+ T cells from blood. Reading the label with the study, this specimen's cell subset or site is: central memory, CD45RA- CD27+. This TCR was recovered from a human donor in good health. In nucleotide form, the sequence is TGTGCCAGCGGGTACCAGGGTCCGAGGACCGGGGAGCTGTTTTTT. This is translated as CASGYQGPRTGELFF.